Listed below are T cell receptor beta chains from one sample, sequenced in a study of CD8+ T cells in alopecia areata. Some clones are missing from TCRdb's copy, which holds only in-frame ones; the method was immunoSEQ multiplex PCR. The data hold 200,000 to 250,000 clones, with more than 45% observed a single time. The material sequenced was CD4+ T cells sorted from blood, taken at week 4, from a patient treated with tofacitinib. These receptors were obtained from a human donor with alopecia areata. Each CDR3 is given with its conserved first and last residue. A D gene is named only where the DNA matches it firmly. The listing skips clone size in some rows; elsewhere it reads once, few, many or a size class.

.,TRBJ2-1,TRBV29-1,.,CSVISRLAFGGTHEQFF,TGCAGCGTGATTTCTCGACTGGCCTTCGGGGGCACACATGAGCAGTTCTTC
TRBD1,TRBJ2-2,TRBV15,few,CATSRDRDRGRPGELFF,TGTGCCACCAGCAGAGATAGGGACAGGGGGCGTCCCGGGGAGCTGTTTTTT
.,TRBJ2-1,TRBV30,.,CAWSVLPGNEQFF,TGTGCCTGGAGTGTACTACCGGGGAATGAGCAGTTCTTC
TRBD1,TRBJ1-5,TRBV29-1,few,CSVAGGDQPQHF,TGCAGCGTTGCAGGGGGCGATCAGCCCCAGCATTTT
TRBD2,TRBJ2-3,TRBV30,.,CAWSVGAGGTDTQYF,TGTGCCTGGAGTGTCGGAGCGGGGGGGACAGATACGCAGTATTTT
.,TRBJ1-6,TRBV30,.,CAWTTYNSPLHF,TGTGCCTGGACAACTTATAATTCACCCCTCCACTTT
.,TRBJ2-7,TRBV5-1,few,CASSLEGSHSSYEQYF,TGCGCCAGCAGCTTGGAAGGCAGCCACAGCTCCTACGAGCAGTACTTC
.,TRBJ1-1,TRBV29-1,.,CSRGGEAFF,TGCAGCCGTGGGGGGGAAGCTTTCTTT
TRBD1,TRBJ2-1,TRBV10-3,few,CATQTGAAGEQFF,TGTGCCACCCAGACAGGGGCGGCCGGTGAGCAGTTCTTC
.,TRBJ2-1,TRBV9,.,CASSVGVNNEQFF,TGTGCCAGCAGCGTAGGAGTAAACAATGAGCAGTTCTTC
.,TRBJ2-7,TRBV2,few,CASSEGLYEQYF,TGTGCCAGCAGTGAGGGACTCTACGAGCAGTACTTC
.,TRBJ1-2,TRBV4-3,.,CASSQDQGGLDYGYTF,TGCGCCAGCAGCCAAGACCAAGGGGGTTTGGACTATGGCTACACCTTC
.,TRBJ1-1,TRBV29-1,few,CSVGGVDTEAFF,TGCAGCGTTGGGGGGGTGGACACTGAAGCTTTCTTT
.,TRBJ1-2,TRBV7-2,.,CASSSQRGGVSGYTF,TGTGCCAGCAGCTCACAGCGGGGGGGCGTTAGTGGCTACACCTTC
.,TRBJ2-3,TRBV6-6,.,CASCCPAGLRTDTQYF,TGTGCCAGCTGTTGCCCCGCTGGTCTTCGAACAGATACGCAGTATTTT
.,TRBJ1-1,TRBV7-3,few,CASSPGVQGTEAFF,TGTGCCAGCAGCCCCGGGGTCCAGGGGACTGAAGCTTTCTTT
.,TRBJ1-1,TRBV29-1,.,CSGHNNLPEAFF,TGCAGCGGTCACAATAACCTGCCTGAAGCTTTCTTT
.,TRBJ1-1,TRBV6-1,few,CASSEFIYTEAFF,TGTGCCAGCAGTGAATTTATCTACACTGAAGCTTTCTTT
.,TRBJ1-2,TRBV5-4,.,CASSYGGGNGYTF,TGTGCCAGCAGCTACGGGGGAGGGAATGGCTACACCTTC
.,TRBJ2-1,TRBV29-1,.,CSVERGSDYNEQFF,TGCAGCGTTGAAAGGGGAAGCGACTACAATGAGCAGTTCTTC
.,TRBJ1-6,TRBV30,.,CAWSVGVVGSPLHF,TGTGCCTGGAGTGTGGGAGTTGTGGGTTCACCCCTCCACTTT
.,TRBJ1-5,TRBV30,.,CAWATGLDQPQHF,TGTGCCTGGGCGACGGGACTCGATCAGCCCCAGCATTTT
.,TRBJ1-1,TRBV29-1,once,CSVDVEAFF,TGCAGCGTTGACGTAGAAGCTTTCTTT
TRBD1,TRBJ1-6,TRBV6-5,.,CASSVRDRGHSPLHF,TGTGCCAGCAGTGTCCGGGACAGGGGCCATTCACCCCTCCACTTT
TRBD1,TRBJ2-7,TRBV10-3,.,CAISDRAQEQYF,TGTGCCATCAGCGACAGGGCTCAGGAGCAGTACTTC
.,TRBJ1-4,TRBV7-2,many,CASSPRKGYEKLFF,TGTGCCAGCAGTCCTAGGAAGGGGTATGAAAAACTGTTTTTT
.,TRBJ1-1,TRBV29-1,few,CSVGLPNTEAFF,TGCAGCGTGGGACTTCCGAACACTGAAGCTTTCTTT
.,TRBJ2-7,TRBV27,.,CASSSPGSTNYEQYF,TGTGCCAGCAGCTCCCCAGGTAGCACGAACTACGAGCAGTACTTC
TRBD1,TRBJ2-7,TRBV6-6,.,CASSETGSEQYF,TGTGCCAGCAGTGAGACAGGGTCCGAGCAGTACTTC
.,TRBJ1-5,TRBV18,few,CASSPTSYQPQHF,TGTGCCAGCTCACCGACCAGTTATCAGCCCCAGCATTTT
.,TRBJ2-1,TRBV7-3,.,CASSSAPGAVGVSYNEQFF,TGTGCCAGCAGCTCAGCCCCTGGAGCAGTAGGCGTGTCCTACAATGAGCAGTTCTTC
TRBD1,TRBJ2-7,TRBV29-1,.,CSVRLGSRGLEQYF,TGCAGCGTGAGGTTGGGTTCCAGGGGGCTCGAGCAGTACTTC
.,TRBJ1-2,TRBV7-2,.,CASSSQQGYGYTF,TGTGCCAGCAGCTCCCAACAAGGCTATGGCTACACCTTC
TRBD2,TRBJ2-5,TRBV30,.,CAWRLAGARVETQYF,TGTGCCTGGAGGCTAGCGGGGGCCCGGGTGGAGACCCAGTACTTC
.,TRBJ1-2,TRBV30,.,CAWSVFITDGYTF,TGTGCCTGGAGTGTCTTTATAACGGATGGCTACACCTTC
TRBD2,TRBJ2-1,TRBV29-1,few,CSAAGTRGNEQFF,TGCAGCGCGGCCGGGACTAGAGGTAATGAGCAGTTCTTC
.,TRBJ2-7,TRBV20-1,few,CSASDGHEQYF,TGCAGTGCTAGTGACGGGCACGAGCAGTACTTC
.,TRBJ2-7,TRBV15,.,CATSGGTASSYEQYF,TGTGCCACCAGTGGCGGGACCGCTAGCTCCTACGAGCAGTACTTC
TRBD1,TRBJ2-3,TRBV30,.,CAWTTSGTARTDTQYF,TGTGCCTGGACCACCTCCGGGACAGCTCGCACAGATACGCAGTATTTT
TRBD1,TRBJ2-1,TRBV5-4,.,CASNPQGIDEQFF,TGTGCCAGCAACCCACAGGGGATCGATGAGCAGTTCTTC
.,TRBJ2-1,TRBV5-1,.,CASSFSGIGNEQFF,TGCGCCAGCAGCTTTTCAGGTATCGGCAATGAGCAGTTCTTC
.,TRBJ2-4,TRBV19,few,CASTQGLNLNIQYF,TGTGCCAGTACCCAGGGGCTGAATCTCAACATTCAGTACTTC
TRBD2,TRBJ2-1,TRBV28,few,CASSLSGGGPNEQFF,TGTGCCAGCAGTTTATCAGGCGGGGGACCCAATGAGCAGTTCTTC
TRBD1,TRBJ1-2,TRBV29-1,.,CSVGDRVGLSYTF,TGCAGCGTTGGGGACAGGGTGGGACTGAGCTACACCTTC
TRBD1,TRBJ2-5,TRBV29-1,few,CSAGTEESQETQYF,TGCAGCGCCGGGACAGAAGAATCCCAAGAGACCCAGTACTTC
.,TRBJ2-3,TRBV29-1,few,CSLTEGNTDTQYF,TGCAGCCTAACCGAGGGGAACACAGATACGCAGTATTTT
.,TRBJ1-6,TRBV25-1,.,CASSETVLEGTLHF,TGTGCCAGCAGTGAAACCGTCTTGGAAGGGACCCTCCACTTT
.,TRBJ1-2,TRBV10-3,few,CAISGSAGVGYTF,TGTGCCATCAGTGGTTCGGCAGGGGTAGGCTACACCTTC
TRBD2,TRBJ2-3,TRBV11-2,.,CASSFLAGGTDTQYF,TGTGCCAGCAGCTTCCTTGCGGGGGGCACAGATACGCAGTATTTT
.,TRBJ1-2,TRBV30,.,CAWSRRFYGYTF,TGTGCCTGGAGTAGAAGATTCTATGGCTACACCTTC
.,TRBJ1-4,TRBV7-6,.,CASSLEGVGTNEKLFF,TGTGCCAGCAGCTTAGAAGGGGTCGGCACTAATGAAAAACTGTTTTTT
TRBD2,TRBJ2-5,TRBV5-1,.,CASRASGETQYF,TGCGCCAGCAGAGCTAGCGGGGAGACCCAGTACTTC
TRBD2,TRBJ2-1,TRBV27,few,CASSLGLAGNNEQFF,TGTGCCAGCAGTTTAGGCCTAGCGGGAAACAATGAGCAGTTCTTC
.,TRBJ1-2,TRBV19,few,CASKVQANYGYTF,TGTGCCAGTAAGGTACAGGCAAACTATGGCTACACCTTC